The 9 T cell receptor beta chains given below trace back to one sample, sequenced in a study of early T cells in non-severe SARS-CoV-2 infection. TCRdb ran MiXCR on the 5' RACE reads and lists one entry per CDR3 protein. Among under 95,000 distinct CDR3 sequences listed, 12% were seen once. The sequencing input was whole blood. These receptors were taken from an adult who was a healthcare worker with PCR-confirmed SARS-CoV-2 infection or an uninfected control (not recorded which).

The chain carries TRBV12-3 or TRBV12-4 and TRBJ2-2, with D perhaps being TRBD1 or TRBD2 (6 bases each). This CDR3 spans 13 amino acids. The V gene lost 6 bases and the J gene lost 4 bases, with 9 bases spanning the gap. The CDR3 sequence: CASRGGGTGELFF. CDR3 in DNA: TGTGCCAGCAGGGGGGGCGGCACCGGGGAGCTGTTTTTT.

This clonotype was seen many times. The J gene is TRBJ2-7, the V gene TRBV14, with D possibly TRBD2 on 7 matching bases. V lost 4 bases and J 2 bases, leaving 15 bases between the germline ends. This CDR3 contains 15 residues. Germline V gene lookup returns CDR1 SGHDN and CDR2 FVKESK. CDR3 protein: CASSRPTGTTYEQYF. The CDR3 nucleotides are TGTGCCAGCAGCCGACCCACAGGGACTACCTACGAGCAGTACTTC.

This clonotype was seen a handful of times. V and J are TRBV4-1 and TRBJ2-7, with unresolved D. The germline V and J ends were trimmed by 1 base and 7 bases, with 20 bases remaining between them. The CDR3 sequence is 16 residues long. Germline V CDR1 and CDR2: MGHRA, YSYEKL. Here the CDR3 DNA reads TGCGCCAGCAGCCAAGCGGACCTTTTTACCTCGCGAGAGCAGTACTTC. Its protein is CASSQADLFTSREQYF.

The rearrangement joins TRBV20-1 to TRBJ1-3; D might be TRBD1 (5 bases). This CDR3 region has 15 residues. Germline CDR1 and CDR2: DFQATT and SNEGSKA (reference sequence). V was cut by 4 bases and J by 4 bases, with 17 bases left in between. The CDR3 spells CSAIHWGSSGNTIYF. CDR3 in DNA: TGCAGTGCTATCCACTGGGGGTCCTCAGGAAACACCATATATTTT.

This chain connects TRBV6-6 to TRBJ2-5; 10 bases fit TRBD2. This CDR3 comprises 15 residues. The ends lost 5 bases at V and 4 bases at J; junction bases unmatched: 7. The germline V gene has CDR1 MNHNY and CDR2 SVGAGI (reference sequence). The CDR3 reads CASSRAGGRGETQYF. The CDR3 region has the DNA TGTGCCAGCAGTAGAGCGGGAGGGCGGGGAGAGACCCAGTACTTC.

In the case of this clonotype: This sequence may be a read error, since a much larger clone differs from it by one base. This chain connects TRBV7-2 to TRBJ2-1; 15 bases are a match to TRBD2. The CDR3 spans 19 residues. Looked up from germline, CDR1 is SGHTA and CDR2 is FQGNSA. Losses at the gene ends were 5 bases for V and 3 bases for J; bases not matched to a gene: 11. The CDR3: CASSAGTSGGTKLYNEQFF. Here the CDR3 DNA reads TGTGCCAGCAGCGCCGGGACTAGCGGGGGGACAAAACTCTACAATGAGCAGTTCTTC.

This clonotype occurred many times. The J gene is TRBJ1-1, the V gene TRBV7-9; D perhaps matches TRBD1 (5 bases). The CDR3 is 14 residues long. CDR1 SEHNR and CDR2 FQNEAQ come from the germline V gene (reference sequence). Trimming removed 1 base from V and 0 bases from J, with 6 bases in between. CDR3: CASSLGQMNTEAFF. The CDR3 DNA reads TGTGCCAGCAGCTTAGGACAGATGAACACTGAAGCTTTCTTT.

The rearrangement uses TRBV7-8 and TRBJ2-2; D not resolved. The germline CDR1 and CDR2 sequences are SGHVS and FQNEAQ. This CDR3 has 15 amino acids. Trimming left V 2 bases short and J 4 bases short, with 11 bases between. The CDR3 DNA reads as TGTGCCAGCAGCTTATGGCAGCCTAGCACCGGGGAGCTGTTTTTT. Protein: CASSLWQPSTGELFF.

This clonotype was detected ten times or more. The chain combines TRBV7-9 with TRBJ2-5; D remains unclear. With 1 base removed from V and 5 bases from J, the gap between germline ends came to 8 bases. CDR1 SEHNR and CDR2 FQNEAQ come from the germline V gene (reference sequence). CDR3 length: 13 residues. Written as DNA, the CDR3 is TGTGCCAGCAGCTTAGGGGGAAAGGAGACCCAGTACTTC. Residues: CASSLGGKETQYF.